The clone carrying this T cell receptor (beta chain) occurred many times. Trimming took off 5 bases at V and 1 base at J, with 11 bases between the two ends. The CDR3 runs to 14 residues. For repertoire sequencing, the TCR beta CDR3 regions were amplified from RNA transcripts. The authors performed first-round RT-PCR with HTBI primers and then a second-round multiplex PCR. TCRdb recomputed calls from the multiplex PCR reads with MiXCR, one row per CDR3 protein. The sample lists 300,000 to 500,000 distinct CDR3 sequences, 15% seen once, with 5.5% to 8% in the top ten. These data come from a study of Graves' ophthalmopathy and Graves' hyperthyroidism. Hyperthyroidism patients were newly diagnosed, under 2 months' duration, aged 18 to 65. PBMCs were density-gradient isolated from roughly 10 ml fresh blood.

The sample consisted of peripheral blood. The clonotype originates from a young woman with stable Graves' hyperthyroidism. The V call is TRBV12-3 or TRBV12-4, the J call TRBJ1-1; possibly TRBD1 for D (5 bases). The CDR3 sequence: CASSPLGANTEAFF. The CDR3 DNA follows: TGTGCCAGCAGTCCCCTCGGGGCGAACACTGAAGCTTTCTTT.